These T cell receptor beta chains were read from a single sample in a study of cytomegalovirus exposure and HLA in healthy donors. Sequenced by immunoSEQ multiplex PCR; TCRdb stores in-frame clones only, minus some. The table has roughly 150,000 clones, approximately 96% seen once. The sample taken for sequencing was PBMCs. The receptors were sampled from a woman younger than 30 in good health and CMV-seronegative. Both conserved end residues are part of each CDR3. D genes are given only for firm matches. A clone size is listed for some rows: how often the clone was seen (once, few, many), or a class if it is expanded.

J,V,length,D,size,CDR3,DNA
TRBJ2-6,TRBV7-2,20,TRBD1,-,CASSLAGTGLLSSGANVLTF,TGTGCCAGCAGCTTAGCGGGGACAGGCCTGCTTAGCTCTGGGGCCAACGTCCTGACTTTC
TRBJ2-3,TRBV5-1,20,TRBD2,-,CASSLPPGLAGVRGADTQYF,TGCGCCAGCAGCCTACCTCCGGGACTAGCGGGAGTCAGGGGCGCAGATACGCAGTATTTT
TRBJ2-7,TRBV5-1,13,-,-,CASSLSGIYEQYF,TGCGCCAGCAGCCTGTCAGGGATCTACGAGCAGTACTTC
TRBJ1-2,TRBV7-8,15,-,-,CASSLVSGINYGYTF,TGTGCCAGCAGCTTAGTCTCAGGGATTAACTATGGCTACACCTTC
TRBJ1-1,TRBV29-1,13,-,-,CSVETRQNTEAFF,TGCAGCGTTGAGACGCGGCAGAACACTGAAGCTTTCTTT
TRBJ1-2,TRBV5-1,13,-,-,CASSLTQGYGYTF,TGCGCCAGCAGCTTGACTCAGGGGTATGGCTACACCTTC
TRBJ2-7,TRBV15,13,-,once,CATSRVESYEQYF,TGTGCCACCAGCAGAGTGGAGTCATACGAGCAGTACTTC
TRBJ1-1,TRBV5-1,13,TRBD1,-,CASSLVQGSKAFF,TGCGCCAGCAGCTTGGTACAGGGGAGTAAAGCTTTCTTT
TRBJ2-1,TRBV6-5,14,TRBD2,-,CASSYGLAPNEQFF,TGTGCCAGCAGTTACGGACTAGCGCCAAATGAGCAGTTCTTC
TRBJ2-4,TRBV4-1,19,TRBD1,-,CASSQEGQGTPLAKNIQYF,TGCGCCAGCAGCCAAGAGGGACAGGGGACTCCCTTAGCCAAAAACATTCAGTACTTC
TRBJ1-4,TRBV7-2,15,-,-,CASSLGGAGDEKLFF,TGTGCCAGCAGCTTAGGCGGGGCCGGAGACGAAAAACTGTTTTTT
TRBJ2-7,TRBV6-5,14,-,-,CASSYAGRGGEQYF,TGTGCCAGCAGTTACGCTGGCAGGGGTGGCGAGCAGTACTTC
TRBJ1-3,TRBV29-1,13,TRBD1,-,CSALTGAGNTIYF,TGCAGCGCCCTGACAGGGGCTGGAAACACCATATATTTT
TRBJ2-3,TRBV5-1,14,TRBD1,-,CASQQGANTDTQYF,TGCGCCAGCCAACAGGGGGCCAACACAGATACGCAGTATTTT
TRBJ2-6,TRBV5-8,18,-,-,CASSLVSGLGTGANVLTF,TGTGCCAGCAGCTTGGTGTCAGGGTTGGGCACTGGGGCCAACGTCCTGACTTTC
TRBJ1-3,TRBV28,11,TRBD1,-,CASNTGGTIYF,TGTGCCAGCAACACAGGGGGCACCATATATTTT
TRBJ1-2,TRBV7-2,13,-,-,CASSRGVIYGYTF,TGTGCCAGCAGCAGGGGCGTCATCTATGGCTACACCTTC
TRBJ2-7,TRBV11-3,13,TRBD1,once,CASSPRTGAEQYF,TGTGCCAGCAGCCCGAGGACAGGGGCCGAGCAGTACTTC
TRBJ2-3,TRBV29-1,15,-,-,CSVDSAQGPTDTQYF,TGCAGCGTTGACTCCGCACAGGGTCCCACAGATACGCAGTATTTT
TRBJ2-3,TRBV11-3,14,-,-,CASSLGGWADTQYF,TGTGCCAGCAGCTTAGGGGGCTGGGCAGATACGCAGTATTTT
TRBJ2-3,TRBV11-1,17,-,-,CASSLAAARSSTDTQYF,TGTGCCAGCAGCTTAGCGGCCGCCCGATCTAGCACAGATACGCAGTATTTT
TRBJ2-7,TRBV6-5,13,-,-,CASSYSRPGEQYF,TGTGCCAGCAGTTACTCGAGGCCAGGGGAGCAGTACTTC
TRBJ2-7,TRBV27,15,TRBD2,-,CASSLAGGLSYEQYF,TGTGCCAGCAGTCTAGCGGGGGGCCTCTCCTACGAGCAGTACTTC
TRBJ2-3,TRBV11-2,12,-,-,CASSQNRDTQYF,TGTGCCAGCAGCCAGAACCGAGATACGCAGTATTTT
TRBJ2-2,TRBV29-1,16,TRBD1,-,CSVPLRQGSNTGELFF,TGCAGCGTTCCACTGAGACAGGGGAGTAACACCGGGGAGCTGTTTTTT
TRBJ1-5,TRBV29-1,14,-,-,CSVGMGGGREPQHF,TGCAGCGTTGGGATGGGAGGGGGGAGAGAGCCCCAGCATTTT
TRBJ1-1,TRBV2,14,-,-,CASSATAEGTEAFF,TGTGCCAGCAGTGCGACTGCGGAGGGCACTGAAGCTTTCTTT
TRBJ1-2,TRBV5-4,13,TRBD1,-,CASSQDRNYGYTF,TGTGCCAGCAGCCAGGACAGGAACTATGGCTACACCTTC
TRBJ1-6,TRBV13,14,TRBD1,-,CASSPDRGYSPLHF,TGTGCCAGCAGCCCAGACAGGGGGTATTCACCCCTCCACTTT
TRBJ1-4,TRBV9,11,-,-,CASSGTEGLFF,TGTGCCAGCAGCGGGACGGAGGGACTGTTTTTT